Listed here are 14 T cell receptor beta chains from one sample, sequenced in a study of cytomegalovirus exposure and HLA in healthy donors. 60 Vbeta and 13 Jbeta primers were used in PCR. The assay was immunoSEQ multiplex PCR, and TCRdb's table has in-frame clones only and misses some. Of 200,000 to 250,000 clones detected, 80% to 85% appear once; the ten largest clones hold 2.5% to 3%. The specimen was PBMCs. The receptors shown here come from a woman between 40 and 55 years old in good health and CMV-seronegative.

This chain connects TRBV19 to TRBJ2-1; the match to TRBD2 covers 7 bases. With 3 bases clipped from V and 5 bases from J, the junction kept 7 bases outside the gene matches. The CDR3 sequence is 15 residues long. Germline V gives CDR1 LNHDA, CDR2 SQIVND (reference sequence). CDR3 region: CASSIGGSPHNEQFF. For the CDR3, the DNA is TGTGCCAGTAGTATTGGCGGGAGTCCACACAATGAGCAGTTCTTC.

The rearrangement links TRBV6-1 to TRBJ2-6; 7 positions agree with TRBD1. CDR1 is MNHNS, CDR2 SASEGT, per germline. The length of the CDR3 is 17 residues. J lost 2 bases, V lost 1 base, and 5 bases had no gene match. The CDR3 reads CASSEVIGQAGANVLTF. CDR3 DNA sequence: TGTGCCAGCAGTGAAGTTATAGGACAGGCTGGGGCCAACGTCCTGACTTTC.

The chain is built from TRBV4-1 and TRBJ2-3; a weak D match, TRBD2 (5 bases). There are 15 residues in the CDR3. Trimming cost V 0 bases and J 5 bases, with 12 bases left between them. The germline V gene encodes CDR1 MGHRA and CDR2 YSYEKL. The CDR3 DNA reads as TGCGCCAGCAGCCAAGAAAGGAACAGCGGAGATACGCAGTATTTT. It encodes CASSQERNSGDTQYF.

This clone has only one observation. The chain uses TRBV10-3 and TRBJ2-2; D remains ambiguous. The CDR3 is 12 residues long. V was pared by 4 bases and J by 8 bases, with 8 bases between. The germline V gene encodes CDR1 ENHRY and CDR2 SYGVKD. The CDR3 loop reads CAISAQKGELFF. CDR3 sequence (DNA): TGTGCCATCAGTGCCCAGAAAGGGGAGCTGTTTTTT.

This chain links TRBV27 with TRBJ2-6, with no clear D. The germline V gene encodes CDR1 MNHEY and CDR2 SMNVEV (reference sequence). V gave up 6 bases and J gave up 0 bases, with 12 bases separating them. This CDR3 has 16 residues. In DNA form, the CDR3 reads TGTGCCAGCAGGATATCCCATAGCTCTGGGGCCAACGTCCTGACTTTC. It specifies CASRISHSSGANVLTF.

The chain combines TRBV10-2 with TRBJ2-1; 7 bases are shared with TRBD2. The V segment lost 7 bases and the J segment 1 base; nucleotides outside the gene matches: 10. Germline V gene sequence: CDR1 WSHSY, CDR2 SAAADI. The CDR3 length is 16 residues. Here the CDR3 reads CASTPLGGGSYNEQFF. The DNA of the CDR3 is TGCGCCAGCACTCCCTTGGGGGGAGGGTCCTACAATGAGCAGTTCTTC.

This clone was recorded only once. The rearrangement joins TRBV27 to TRBJ2-1; possibly TRBD2 for D (6 bases). Between the trimmed V and J ends, which lost 3 bases and 8 bases, there was a span of 20 bases. The CDR3 contains 16 residues. Germline CDR1 and CDR2: MNHEY and SMNVEV (reference sequence). Written as DNA, the CDR3 is TGTGCCAGCAGTTTGATAGGGGTAGCGGTTGAGGATGAGCAGTTCTTC. Amino acid sequence: CASSLIGVAVEDEQFF.

This clone came up a few times. This chain links TRBV7-9 with TRBJ2-7; D remains ambiguous. V dropped 3 bases and J dropped 1 base, with 10 bases sitting between them. CDR1 is SEHNR, CDR2 FQNEAQ, per germline (reference sequence). This CDR3 is built from 14 residues. Here the CDR3 DNA reads TGTGCCAGCAGCTTGTTGACACCATCCTACGAGCAGTACTTC. Protein: CASSLLTPSYEQYF.

The chain couples TRBV9 to TRBJ2-5; no clear D. Trimming removed 0 bases at V and 4 bases at J, with 13 bases between. Germline CDR1 and CDR2: SGDLS and YYNGEE. The length of the CDR3 is 15 residues. In DNA, the CDR3 is TGTGCCAGCAGCGTAGCCCTGGAGATCCCAGAGACCCAGTACTTC. This translates into CASSVALEIPETQYF.

The CDR3 here is CASSSHPGTGYSNQPQHF. CDR3 in DNA: TGTGCCAGCAGCTCTCATCCCGGGACAGGATATAGCAATCAGCCCCAGCATTTT. The chain employs TRBV7-2 and TRBJ1-5; TRBD1 agrees at 8 bases. V lost 4 bases to trimming and J lost 0 bases; unmatched junction nucleotides: 11. This CDR3 has 18 amino acids. Germline CDR1 reads SGHTA; CDR2 reads FQGNSA.

This clone appeared a single time. This sequence joins TRBV18 and TRBJ2-1; 12 nucleotides agree with TRBD2. Trimming took 6 bases from V and 6 from J; bases not matched to a gene: 9. The CDR3 sequence is 16 residues long. Germline CDR1 KGHSH, CDR2 LQKENI. In nucleotides, the CDR3 is TGTGCCAGCTCCCTTGTCGGACTAGCGGGGTCCAATGAGCAGTTCTTC. Its translation is CASSLVGLAGSNEQFF. Full variable domain (rest looked up from reference TRBV18 and TRBJ2-1): NAGVMQNPRHLVRRRGQEARLRCSPMKGHSHVYWYRQLPEEGLKFMVYLQKENIIDESGMPKERFSAEFPKEGPSILRIQQVVRGDSAAYFCASSLVGLAGSNEQFFGPGTRLTVL.

Written as DNA, the CDR3 is TGTGCCAGCAATCCGGGACAGGGACGTGGAGCTTTCTTT. Its protein is CASNPGQGRGAFF. The V call is TRBV28, the J call TRBJ1-1, with 9 bases fitting TRBD1. J lost 10 bases, V lost 7 bases, and 10 bases had no gene match. Germline-derived CDR1 and CDR2 are MDHEN and SYDVKM. This CDR3 region has 13 residues.

The chain links TRBV15 to TRBJ1-1; a weak D match, TRBD1 (5 bases). The CDR3 is made up of 16 amino acids. Trimming removed 0 bases from V and 4 bases from J, with 15 bases in between. The germline gives CDR1 LNHNV, CDR2 YYDKDF (reference sequence). CDR3 nucleotide sequence: TGTGCCACCAGCAGAGATATTCAGGGTCCGAGCACTGAAGCTTTCTTT. This gives the protein CATSRDIQGPSTEAFF.

The chain links TRBV6-5 to TRBJ1-4; D is unresolved. Germline assignment: CDR1 MNHEY and CDR2 SVGAGI. Trimming cost V 8 bases and J 14 bases, with 6 bases left between them. This CDR3 comprises 8 residues. DNA of the CDR3: TGTGCCAGCCCCGCGCTGTTTTTT. Its translation: CASPALFF.